The 5 T cell receptor beta chains reported below all come from one sample, sequenced in a study of T cell responses to AZD1222 COVID-19 vaccine (dated by TCRdb to about 2021). The library was built by means of the immunoSEQ multiplex PCR assay. TCRdb stores this immuneACCESS table with in-frame sequences only. Part of the clones is absent; in the studies checked, under half of the shortfall reflects unresolved V genes, and no reason is known for the rest. The sample data list around 80,000 clones, and about 92% of these were observed just once. 4% to 5.5% of the sample is taken by the ten largest. According to the study, the label for this sample's time point signals: about 28 days (+/-7) after the second vaccine dose. This sample comprised peripheral blood, obtained 28 days after the second AZD1222 dose. These receptor sequences come from an adult who received the AZD1222 COVID-19 vaccine.

This chain uses TRBV7-2 with TRBJ2-5; D perhaps matches TRBD2 (6 bases). V shed 2 bases and J shed 5 bases, with 15 bases lying between them. The CDR3 extends over 15 amino acids. CDR1 is SGHTA and CDR2 is FQGNSA in the germline V gene. The CDR3 here is CASSLISGESETQYF. The CDR3 DNA follows: TGTGCCAGCAGCTTAATCTCGGGGGAATCCGAGACCCAGTACTTC.

The chain combines TRBV5-4 with TRBJ1-2, with D possibly being TRBD1 (6 bases). Trimming left V 0 bases short and J 14 bases short, with 20 bases between. Per the germline V gene, CDR1 is SGHNT and CDR2 is YYREEE (reference sequence). This CDR3 has 14 residues. The CDR3 region has the DNA TGTGCCAGCAGCTTGGGGACAGATTTGCCGAGCTCTACCTTC. Translation: CASSLGTDLPSSTF.

The chain carries TRBV5-4 and TRBJ1-2; 10 bases agree with TRBD1. J lost 13 bases, V lost 3 bases, and 6 bases had no gene match. Germline V gene data show CDR1 as SGHNT and CDR2 as YYREEE (reference sequence). The length of the CDR3 is 12 residues. CDR3 residues: CASSYGTGDSTF. In DNA form, the CDR3 reads TGTGCCAGCAGCTACGGGACAGGGGATTCCACCTTC.

The rearrangement joins TRBV11-2 to TRBJ1-3; no clear D. The CDR3 covers 13 residues. V was shortened by 5 bases and J by 0 bases, with 5 bases between the two germline ends. Germline V gene sequence: CDR1 SGHAT, CDR2 FQNNGV. CDR3 protein: CASSANSGNTIYF. CDR3 bases: TGTGCCAGCAGCGCCAACTCTGGAAACACCATATATTTT.

The chain links TRBV3-1 (or the pseudogene TRBV3-2) to TRBJ2-1; possibly TRBD2 for D (6 bases). CDR3 length: 16 amino acids. Germline CDR1 LGHDT, CDR2 YNNKEL (reference sequence). Between the trimmed V and J ends, which lost 4 bases and 2 bases, there was a span of 15 bases. For the CDR3, the DNA is TGTGCCAGCAGCCGGCCTGCCGGGAGCGCCTACAATGAGCAGTTCTTC. Residues: CASSRPAGSAYNEQFF.